The 9 T cell receptor beta chains listed next were all sequenced from one sample in a study of T cell repertoires in cytomegalovirus infection. TCRdb reanalysed the reads using MiXCR and keeps one entry per CDR3 protein. The repertoire holds some 800,000 distinct CDR3 sequences, under 35% seen once, with 10% to 15% in the top ten. For these TCRs, the target antigens are not known. Source: cultured CD8+ T cells from PBMCs, taken from culture after CMV antigen stimulation. These receptors were obtained from a human donor in good health (CMV status not recorded). Some clones in this sample may be carry-over from other donors' samples.

This clonotype was recorded a few times. DNA for the CDR3: TGTGCCAGCAGCTTAGGGAGACCCCGGGCACCCACCGGGGAGCTGTTTTTT. This sequence encodes CASSLGRPRAPTGELFF. The chain links TRBV7-6 to TRBJ2-2; no firm D call. V lost 1 base and J lost 4, with 16 bases in between. The CDR3 has 17 amino acids. CDR1 and CDR2 (germline): SGHVS, FNYEAQ. Supplemented by reference TRBV7-6 and TRBJ2-2, the full variable domain reads GAGVSQSPRYKVTKRGQDVALRCDPISGHVSLYWYRQALGQGPEFLTYFNYEAQQDKSGLPNDRFSAERPEGSISTLTIQRTEQRDSAMYRCASSLGRPRAPTGELFFGEGSRLTVL.

This clonotype was detected only a few times. CDR3 nucleotide sequence: TGTGCCAGCAGTCCATCAGGGGTCCAGCCCCAGCATTTT. Residues: CASSPSGVQPQHF. This chain joins TRBV6-2 or TRBV6-3 and TRBJ1-5; D is possibly TRBD1 (6 bases). The V end lost 5 bases, the J end lost 7 bases, and 12 bases lay between the germline ends. Germline V CDR1 and CDR2: MNHEY, SVGEGT. CDR3 length: 13 residues.

The V call is TRBV10-3, the J call TRBJ2-3; no reliable D call. CDR1 and CDR2 (germline): ENHRY, SYGVKD. Trimming removed 1 base from V and 4 bases from J, with 6 bases in between. This CDR3 is built from 13 residues. This CDR3 reads CAISEWSADTQYF. CDR3 DNA sequence: TGTGCCATCAGTGAGTGGTCAGCAGATACGCAGTATTTT.

The chain carries TRBV7-9 and TRBJ2-1; 9 bases agree with TRBD1. V lost 5 bases and J lost 7; bases outside the gene matches: 6. The germline CDR1 and CDR2 sequences are SEHNR and FQNEAQ (reference sequence). This CDR3 has 14 residues. Written as DNA, the CDR3 is TGTGCCAGCAGCCCCCGGGACAGGGCGAATGAGCAGTTCTTC. Translated: CASSPRDRANEQFF.

V usage is TRBV6-1 and J usage is TRBJ2-3; 10 bases match TRBD1. The V gene end was trimmed by 2 bases and the J gene end by 3 bases; junction bases not matched to a gene: 8. Germline CDR1 is MNHNS and CDR2 is SASEGT. This CDR3 is built from 17 residues. The CDR3 loop reads CASSEPVRQGATDTQYF. In nucleotides, the CDR3 is TGTGCCAGCAGTGAACCCGTCCGACAGGGGGCAACAGATACGCAGTATTTT.

The rearrangement uses TRBV7-9 and TRBJ2-2; 12 bases map to TRBD2. The ends lost 5 bases at V and 3 bases at J; junction bases unmatched: 4. The CDR3 sequence is 16 residues long. Germline CDR1 is SEHNR and CDR2 is FQNEAQ (reference sequence). This CDR3 is CASSGRLAGDTGELFF. CDR3 nucleotides: TGTGCCAGCAGCGGCCGACTAGCGGGGGACACCGGGGAGCTGTTTTTT. Looking up the rest from reference TRBV7-9 and TRBJ2-2 gives the full variable domain: DTGVSQNPRHKITKRGQNVTFRCDPISEHNRLYWYRQTLGQGPEFLTYFQNEAQLEKSRLLSDRFSAERPKGSFSTLEIQRTEQGDSAMYLCASSGRLAGDTGELFFGEGSRLTVL.

This chain uses TRBV7-9 with TRBJ1-2, with D perhaps matching TRBD1 (5 bases). The CDR3 is 15 amino acids. Deletions cut 4 bases from V and 0 bases from J, with 12 bases between. Germline V gives CDR1 SEHNR, CDR2 FQNEAQ (reference sequence). CDR3 nucleotide sequence: TGTGCCAGCAGCTCGACGCAGGGAGCTAACTATGGCTACACCTTC. Translated: CASSSTQGANYGYTF. The complete variable domain, with remaining parts taken from reference TRBV7-9 and TRBJ1-2, reads DTGVSQNPRHKITKRGQNVTFRCDPISEHNRLYWYRQTLGQGPEFLTYFQNEAQLEKSRLLSDRFSAERPKGSFSTLEIQRTEQGDSAMYLCASSSTQGANYGYTFGSGTRLTVV.

This clonotype was seen many times. The chain couples TRBV12-3 or TRBV12-4 to TRBJ2-3, with 8 positions matching TRBD2. V dropped 4 bases and J dropped 6; count of bases not matched to a gene: 6. There are 14 residues in the CDR3. CDR3 in amino acids: CASSSGGGKDTQYF. DNA for the CDR3: TGTGCCAGCAGTTCCGGGGGGGGAAAGGATACGCAGTATTTT.

The J gene is TRBJ2-1, the V gene TRBV5-4; D is possibly TRBD2 (6 bases). V lost 3 bases and J lost 6, with 10 bases in between. Germline CDR1 reads SGHNT; CDR2 reads YYREEE (reference sequence). The CDR3 extends over 13 amino acids. This chain's CDR3 is CASSYGTPNEQFF. The CDR3 nucleotides are TGTGCCAGCAGCTACGGGACTCCCAATGAGCAGTTCTTC.